Listed below are T cell receptor beta chains from one sample, sequenced in a study of shared clonotypes between healthy human individuals. Profiling relied on immunoSEQ multiplex PCR, and the TCRdb table lists in-frame clones only, not all of them. This repertoire shows about 1.1 million clones, 75% to 85% found once; its top ten account for roughly 0.55%. Sample: memory CD4+ T cells from PBMCs. These receptors were taken from a man in his late teens or twenties in good health. Some clones in this sample may be carry-over from other donors' samples. Each CDR3 is given with its conserved first and last residue. A D gene is named only where the DNA matches it firmly. The size field is filled for only some rows; it gives once, few, many or a size class.

clone_size,v_call,j_call,d_call,cdr3_aa,cdr3_nt
.,TRBV6-6,TRBJ2-7,TRBD2,CASSYPLAGGPGEQYF,TGTGCCAGCAGTTACCCCCTAGCGGGAGGGCCTGGCGAGCAGTACTTC
.,TRBV30,TRBJ1-5,TRBD1,CAWSPGTGRWEKPQHF,TGTGCCTGGAGTCCCGGGACAGGGAGGTGGGAGAAGCCCCAGCATTTT
.,TRBV4-3,TRBJ1-1,.,CASSQDPAQNTEAFF,TGCGCCAGCAGCCAAGACCCAGCGCAGAACACTGAAGCTTTCTTT
once,TRBV5-1,TRBJ2-1,TRBD2,CASSPRTSNNEQFF,TGCGCCAGCAGCCCCAGGACTAGTAACAATGAGCAGTTCTTC
.,TRBV7-8,TRBJ2-7,.,CASKGHSGTDEQYF,TGTGCCAGCAAAGGACACTCTGGTACGGACGAGCAGTACTTC
.,TRBV10-3,TRBJ2-7,.,CAIAGAGEQYF,TGTGCCATCGCAGGGGCGGGCGAGCAGTACTTC
.,TRBV7-9,TRBJ2-5,.,CASHPGGGQETQYF,TGTGCCAGCCATCCAGGGGGAGGGCAAGAGACCCAGTACTTC
.,TRBV28,TRBJ2-7,.,CASSLGGQGNYEQYF,TGTGCCAGCAGCTTGGGCGGCCAGGGTAACTACGAGCAGTACTTC
once,TRBV6-1,TRBJ2-4,TRBD2,CASTKTSGKNIQYF,TGTGCCAGCACTAAGACTAGCGGGAAAAACATTCAGTACTTC
.,TRBV6-5,TRBJ2-2,.,CASSYSGIGELFF,TGTGCCAGCAGTTACTCCGGTATCGGGGAGCTGTTTTTT
once,TRBV6-1,TRBJ1-1,.,CASSAAAAPGTEAFF,TGTGCCAGCAGTGCCGCCGCGGCCCCGGGAACTGAAGCTTTCTTT
.,TRBV10-1,TRBJ2-5,TRBD1,CASSIDRGETQYF,TGCGCCAGCAGCATCGACAGGGGAGAGACCCAGTACTTC
.,TRBV28,TRBJ1-1,TRBD1,CASTYRGLAFF,TGTGCCAGCACCTACAGGGGACTAGCTTTCTTT
.,TRBV6-5,TRBJ2-2,.,CASSYSSQGSTGLFF,TGTGCCAGCAGTTACTCGAGCCAGGGCTCCACGGGGCTGTTTTTT
.,TRBV5-4,TRBJ2-3,TRBD2,CASSLARTSGASTDTQYF,TGTGCCAGCAGCTTGGCAAGGACTAGCGGGGCCAGCACAGATACGCAGTATTTT
.,TRBV5-1,TRBJ2-1,.,CASSLGGAGYNEQFF,TGCGCCAGCAGCTTGGGGGGTGCGGGCTACAATGAGCAGTTCTTC
.,TRBV2,TRBJ1-2,TRBD1,CASSLKGARGYTF,TGTGCCAGCAGCTTGAAGGGGGCGCGCGGCTACACCTTC
.,TRBV30,TRBJ1-6,.,CAWSVSGNNSPLHF,TGTGCCTGGAGTGTATCCGGAAATAATTCACCCCTCCACTTT
once,TRBV5-1,TRBJ2-5,.,CASSLGTSVRKTQYF,TGCGCCAGCAGCTTGGGGACATCGGTGCGGAAGACCCAGTACTTC
many,TRBV6-5,TRBJ1-4,.,CASSPSRAPNEKLFF,TGTGCCAGCAGCCCCTCCAGGGCACCTAATGAAAAACTGTTTTTT
.,TRBV7-9,TRBJ1-4,.,CASSPGNEKLFF,TGTGCCAGCAGCCCCGGTAATGAAAAACTGTTTTTT
.,TRBV28,TRBJ1-1,TRBD1,CASSLGPGQGSRMDTEAFF,TGTGCCAGCAGTTTAGGTCCGGGACAGGGTAGCCGTATGGACACTGAAGCTTTCTTT
.,TRBV2,TRBJ2-7,TRBD1,CASKGQGVSYEQYF,TGTGCCAGCAAAGGACAGGGTGTATCCTACGAGCAGTACTTC
.,TRBV5-1,TRBJ1-1,.,CASSLGHLNTEAFF,TGCGCCAGCAGCTTGGGACACCTGAACACTGAAGCTTTCTTT
.,TRBV30,TRBJ1-3,.,CAWAGAGNTIYF,TGTGCCTGGGCAGGGGCCGGAAACACCATATATTTT
.,TRBV15,TRBJ2-1,TRBD1,CATSPRQGTRNEQFF,TGTGCCACCAGCCCGCGACAGGGGACCCGCAATGAGCAGTTCTTC
.,TRBV12-5,TRBJ1-1,TRBD1,CASGRPGQGAQKAFF,TGTGCTAGTGGCAGACCGGGACAGGGGGCGCAAAAAGCTTTCTTT
many,TRBV27,TRBJ2-3,.,CASSLPGSDTQYF,TGTGCCAGCAGCCTCCCTGGATCGGATACGCAGTATTTT
few,TRBV2,TRBJ1-1,.,CASHWEILNTEAFF,TGTGCCAGCCACTGGGAGATTTTGAACACTGAAGCTTTCTTT
few,TRBV2,TRBJ2-3,TRBD1,CASRDRPTDTQYF,TGTGCCAGCAGGGACAGGCCCACAGATACGCAGTATTTT
.,TRBV10-3,TRBJ2-3,.,CAMAREGGTSTDTQYF,TGTGCCATGGCGAGGGAGGGGGGGACTAGCACAGATACGCAGTATTTT
.,TRBV7-2,TRBJ2-1,.,CASSSRTGGSYNEQFF,TGTGCCAGCAGCTCGAGGACCGGCGGCTCCTACAATGAGCAGTTCTTC
.,TRBV19,TRBJ1-2,.,CASSPTGVPNYGYTF,TGTGCCAGTAGTCCAACAGGAGTACCAAACTATGGCTACACCTTC
.,TRBV4-1,TRBJ2-7,.,CASSQENRLKQYF,TGCGCCAGCAGCCAAGAAAACAGGTTGAAGCAGTACTTC
few,TRBV7-9,TRBJ2-2,TRBD1,CASSLRQGATGELFF,TGTGCCAGCAGCCTAAGACAGGGGGCGACCGGGGAGCTGTTTTTT
once,TRBV5-1,TRBJ2-7,.,CASSLYGYEQYF,TGCGCCAGCAGCTTGTACGGCTACGAGCAGTACTTC
once,TRBV15,TRBJ1-1,.,CATSHPGTAFEAFF,TGTGCCACCAGCCATCCCGGGACGGCTTTTGAAGCTTTCTTT
.,TRBV5-1,TRBJ2-7,.,CASSPSLVNHEQYF,TGCGCCAGCAGCCCTAGCCTGGTTAATCACGAGCAGTACTTC
.,TRBV4-2,TRBJ2-7,.,CASSQDIRESYEQYF,TGTGCCAGCAGCCAAGATATACGAGAATCCTACGAGCAGTACTTC
.,TRBV10-1,TRBJ2-2,.,CASSPQGSGELFF,TGCGCCAGCAGTCCTCAGGGATCCGGGGAGCTGTTTTTT
.,TRBV23-1,TRBJ2-7,.,CASSQKRQASLLSYEQYF,TGCGCCAGCAGTCAGAAGCGCCAGGCTTCCCTCCTCTCCTACGAGCAGTACTTC
.,TRBV28,TRBJ2-1,TRBD2,CASTSGRNEQFF,TGTGCCAGCACCAGCGGGAGGAATGAGCAGTTCTTC
.,TRBV5-1,TRBJ2-7,TRBD1,CASSFRRDSYEQYF,TGCGCCAGCAGCTTCCGTCGGGACAGCTACGAGCAGTACTTC
.,TRBV29-1,TRBJ1-1,TRBD1,CSVPMGTGEAFF,TGCAGCGTTCCGATGGGGACAGGGGAAGCTTTCTTT
.,TRBV28,TRBJ2-3,TRBD2,CASTLLGGQGTDTQYF,TGTGCCAGCACTCTCCTGGGAGGGCAGGGCACAGATACGCAGTATTTT
.,TRBV4-2,TRBJ2-2,TRBD2,CASSQGGASGRITGELFF,TGTGCCAGCAGCCAAGGGGGGGCTAGCGGGAGAATAACCGGGGAGCTGTTTTTT
once,TRBV30,TRBJ1-4,.,CAWTLVSRSEKLFF,TGTGCCTGGACCCTCGTCTCCCGAAGTGAAAAACTGTTTTTT
.,TRBV5-6,TRBJ1-3,.,CASSLGFQGSGNTIYF,TGTGCCAGCAGCTTGGGGTTTCAGGGCTCTGGAAACACCATATATTTT
.,TRBV2,TRBJ2-3,TRBD2,CASSGTSTGTDTQYF,TGTGCCAGCAGTGGGACTAGCACGGGCACAGATACGCAGTATTTT
.,TRBV28,TRBJ2-6,.,CASRYSSGANVLTF,TGTGCCAGCAGGTACTCCTCTGGGGCCAACGTCCTGACTTTC
.,TRBV28,TRBJ1-2,TRBD1,CASAGQGISGYTF,TGTGCCAGCGCAGGACAGGGGATAAGTGGCTACACCTTC
.,TRBV7-9,TRBJ1-1,TRBD1,CASSLYFTGAGDTEAFF,TGTGCCAGCAGCTTATACTTTACAGGGGCCGGGGACACTGAAGCTTTCTTT
.,TRBV30,TRBJ1-5,.,CAWKERGKGNQPQHF,TGTGCCTGGAAGGAAAGGGGGAAGGGCAATCAGCCCCAGCATTTT